The 32 T cell receptor beta chains in this list originate from one sample, sequenced in a study of CD8 T cells in ankylosing spondylitis. Each CDR3 protein is one row after TCRdb ran MiXCR on the 5' RACE reads. The sample yields some 200,000 distinct CDR3 sequences, 20% to 30% seen once. Sequenced sample: blood, either unsorted or a sorted T cell fraction (not recorded which). Receptors originate from a male donor with ankylosing spondylitis or in good health (not recorded which).

The V and J genes are TRBV20-1 and TRBJ2-1; TRBD2 matches at 10 bases. CDR1 and CDR2 (germline): DFQATT, SNEGSKA (reference sequence). The CDR3 length is 14 residues. Trimming removed 6 bases from V and 3 bases from J; junction bases left unmatched: 5. The CDR3 loop reads CSALSGRDYNEQFF. The CDR3 nucleotides are TGCAGTGCGCTAAGCGGGAGGGACTACAATGAGCAGTTCTTC.

This clonotype was counted many times. The chain joins TRBV7-2 to TRBJ2-1, with 7 bases lining up with TRBD1. This CDR3 is built from 14 residues. Unmatched junction bases numbered 4, after V lost 4 bases and J lost 4 bases. Looked up from germline, CDR1 is SGHTA and CDR2 is FQGNSA. The CDR3 loop reads CASSSNRGYNEQFF. The CDR3 bases are TGTGCCAGCAGCTCAAACAGGGGATACAATGAGCAGTTCTTC.

This clonotype was counted ten times or more. The rearrangement uses TRBV5-1 and TRBJ1-4, with D possibly matching TRBD1 (5 bases). The CDR3 spans 14 residues. Germline CDR1 and CDR2: SGHRS and YFSETQ. The germline V and J ends were trimmed by 3 bases and 2 bases, with 8 bases remaining between them. This CDR3 is CASSYQGTNEKLFF. As DNA, the CDR3 is TGCGCCAGCAGCTACCAGGGTACTAATGAAAAACTGTTTTTT.

This clonotype has more than one count but fewer than ten. The chain combines TRBV20-1 with TRBJ2-1; 7 positions match TRBD2. CDR3 size: 16 residues. Germline loops: CDR1 DFQATT, CDR2 SNEGSKA (reference sequence). Germline trimming cut 6 bases from V and 5 bases from J; bases unmatched to any gene: 16. The CDR3 DNA is TGCAGTGCCAATGCGAGTCCAAGCGGGAATCACAATGAGCAGTTCTTC. This translates into CSANASPSGNHNEQFF.

The table lists this clonotype with many counts. The J gene is TRBJ1-1, the V gene TRBV12-3 or TRBV12-4; TRBD1 might be the D (6 bases). This CDR3 has 13 amino acids. Trimming took off 5 bases at V and 5 bases at J, with 12 bases between the two ends. CDR3 in DNA: TGTGCCAGCAGTAACTACAGGGATACTGAAGCTTTCTTT. It translates to CASSNYRDTEAFF.

The V and J genes are TRBV12-3 or TRBV12-4 and TRBJ1-1, with D possibly matching TRBD1 (6 bases). Trimming cost V 3 bases and J 10 bases, with 15 bases left between them. The CDR3 is 13 residues long. CDR3 amino acids: CASSFGQYPRAFF. The CDR3 DNA reads TGTGCCAGCAGTTTCGGACAGTACCCCAGAGCTTTCTTT.

V and J are TRBV20-1 and TRBJ1-2, with D possibly matching TRBD1 (5 bases). The CDR3 runs 13 residues. Germline CDR1 reads DFQATT; CDR2 reads SNEGSKA (reference sequence). V was clipped by 4 bases and J by 2 bases, with 11 bases between them. Written as DNA, the CDR3 is TGCAGTGCTAATAGGGACGGCAACTATGGCTACACCTTC. It encodes CSANRDGNYGYTF.

V and J are TRBV20-1 and TRBJ1-1; perhaps TRBD1 as D (6 bases). Trimming removed 0 bases from V and 4 bases from J, with 18 bases in between. Germline-derived CDR1 and CDR2 are DFQATT and SNEGSKA (reference sequence). The CDR3 runs to 16 residues. In nucleotides, the CDR3 is TGCAGTGCTAGAGATCAGACAGGTGGGGCTCGCACTGAAGCTTTCTTT. This codes for CSARDQTGGARTEAFF.

This clonotype was counted a few times. V is TRBV11-2 and J is TRBJ2-5, with TRBD2 matching over 7 bases. This CDR3 contains 15 residues. V lost 0 bases and J lost 4; bases outside the gene matches: 5. Germline CDR1 SGHAT, CDR2 FQNNGV. The CDR3 region is CASSLEAGRGETQYF. In nucleotides, the CDR3 is TGTGCCAGCAGCTTAGAGGCAGGGAGGGGAGAGACCCAGTACTTC.

The chain has TRBV6-1 and TRBJ2-7, with D possibly matching TRBD2 (6 bases). The CDR3 has 13 residues. Looked up from germline, CDR1 is MNHNS and CDR2 is SASEGT. The V end was cut by 8 bases, the J end by 6 bases, with 17 bases between. In DNA, the CDR3 is TGTGCCAGCCGAACGGGACTCGCCCTCGAGCAGTACTTC. This gives the protein CASRTGLALEQYF.

The CDR3 sequence is CSASGVAGASTDTQYF. Written as DNA, the CDR3 is TGCAGTGCTAGCGGGGTTGCGGGAGCTAGCACAGATACGCAGTATTTT. This chain uses TRBV20-1 with TRBJ2-3; 7 bases line up with TRBD2. This CDR3 has 16 residues. With V trimmed by 3 bases and J by 0 bases, 9 bases remained unmatched. The germline V gene encodes CDR1 DFQATT and CDR2 SNEGSKA (reference sequence).

This chain uses TRBV6-5 with TRBJ1-2; D may be TRBD1 (6 bases). The CDR3 spans 15 residues. V lost 0 bases, J lost 2 bases, and 10 bases lay in between. Germline CDR1 reads MNHEY; CDR2 reads SVGAGI. The CDR3 DNA follows: TGTGCCAGCAGTTACTCTGGGGGACAAAACTATGGCTACACCTTC. This gives the protein CASSYSGGQNYGYTF.

This clonotype has ten or more counts. This chain joins TRBV29-1 and TRBJ1-1; D is unresolved. Trimming took off 4 bases at V and 2 bases at J, with 5 bases between the two ends. The germline CDR1 and CDR2 sequences are SQVTM and ANQGSEA. The CDR3 length is 11 residues. CDR3 sequence: CSVGPNTEAFF. The DNA of the CDR3 is TGCAGCGTTGGCCCAAACACTGAAGCTTTCTTT. Full variable domain (rest looked up from reference TRBV29-1 and TRBJ1-1): SAVISQKPSRDICQRGTSLTIQCQVDSQVTMMFWYRQQPGQSLTLIATANQGSEATYESGFVIDKFPISRPNLTFSTLTVSNMSPEDSSIYLCSVGPNTEAFFGQGTRLTVV.

The CDR3 sequence is CASRPGLAGADTQYF. Written as DNA, the CDR3 is TGTGCCAGCAGGCCGGGACTAGCGGGAGCAGATACGCAGTATTTT. The chain combines TRBV12-3 or TRBV12-4 with TRBJ2-3; 14 bases align to TRBD2. Germline trimming cut 6 bases from V and 4 bases from J; bases unmatched to any gene: 3. The CDR3 is made up of 15 amino acids.

This clonotype occurred many times. The chain recombines TRBV27 with TRBJ1-1; perhaps TRBD1 as D (5 bases). The CDR3 is made up of 15 amino acids. Germline CDR1 is MNHEY and CDR2 is SMNVEV (reference sequence). V was clipped by 2 bases and J by 4 bases, with 14 bases between them. In DNA, the CDR3 is TGTGCCAGCAGTTTACGGGGGAGGGGCGGCACTGAAGCTTTCTTT. This sequence encodes CASSLRGRGGTEAFF.

This clonotype has ten or more counts. The chain employs TRBV3-1 and TRBJ2-3, with D possibly being TRBD2 (6 bases). CDR1 and CDR2 (germline): LGHDT, YNNKEL (reference sequence). V was pared by 5 bases and J by 3 bases, with 18 bases between. The CDR3 loop spans 16 amino acids. The CDR3 DNA reads as TGTGCCAGCAGCGCGGGACTGGCCCTTGGAACAGATACGCAGTATTTT. Amino acids: CASSAGLALGTDTQYF.

The chain combines TRBV20-1 with TRBJ2-7; no definite D call. V gave up 3 bases and J gave up 7 bases, with 25 bases separating them. Per germline, CDR1 DFQATT and CDR2 SNEGSKA (reference sequence). CDR3 length: 16 amino acids. The CDR3 DNA reads as TGCAGTGCTAGTCGGCGAGCTCGAGGAAAGAGAGAGGAGCAGTACTTC. Its translation: CSASRRARGKREEQYF.

This chain links TRBV10-3 with TRBJ1-6; tentative D call: TRBD1 (6 bases). Germline CDR1 is ENHRY and CDR2 is SYGVKD. This CDR3 is built from 14 residues. Between the trimmed V and J ends, which lost 6 bases and 11 bases, there was a span of 17 bases. The CDR3 protein is CAISPLEQGTPLHF. The CDR3, as DNA: TGTGCCATCAGCCCACTAGAACAGGGAACACCCCTCCACTTT.

This clonotype has at least ten counts. The CDR3 loop reads CASSLEGDRGYGYTF. The CDR3 coding sequence is TGCGCCAGCAGCTTGGAGGGGGACAGGGGCTATGGCTACACCTTC. The chain employs TRBV5-1 and TRBJ1-2; 10 positions match TRBD1. The V segment lost 0 bases and the J segment 4 bases; nucleotides outside the gene matches: 3. Germline CDR1 is SGHRS and CDR2 is YFSETQ. The CDR3 contains 15 residues.

This clonotype was seen repeatedly, ten times or more. This CDR3 is CASSFGQGSNEKLFF. CDR3 nucleotide sequence: TGTGCCAGCAGCTTCGGACAGGGGAGTAATGAAAAACTGTTTTTT. V and J are TRBV7-9 and TRBJ1-4; the match to TRBD1 covers 9 bases. Germline CDR1 reads SEHNR; CDR2 reads FQNEAQ (reference sequence). The V segment lost 3 bases and the J segment 4 bases; nucleotides outside the gene matches: 3. This CDR3 is 15 amino acids long.

The genes are TRBV6-5 and TRBJ2-5; TRBD1 aligns across 8 bases. CDR3 length: 12 residues. J gave up 7 bases and V 8 bases, and 6 bases lay outside the gene matches. Germline V gene sequence: CDR1 MNHEY, CDR2 SVGAGI. CDR3 DNA: TGTGCCAGCGGACAGGGAGTGGCGACCCAGTACTTC. Amino acid sequence: CASGQGVATQYF.

This clonotype was counted between two and nine times. The rearrangement uses TRBV6-5 and TRBJ2-5; D gene ambiguous. The CDR3 has 15 residues. Between the trimmed V and J ends, which lost 0 bases and 4 bases, there was a span of 12 bases. The V gene's germline CDR1 is MNHEY and CDR2 SVGAGI. The CDR3 sequence is CASSYSPGRRETQYF. Here the CDR3 DNA reads TGTGCCAGCAGTTACTCGCCCGGGCGGCGAGAGACCCAGTACTTC.

This clonotype turned up a few times. The chain recombines TRBV3-1 with TRBJ2-3, with 9 nucleotides matching TRBD1. The CDR3 has 15 residues. Germline assignment: CDR1 LGHDT and CDR2 YNNKEL (reference sequence). J was trimmed by 4 bases and V by 4 bases; bases with no gene match: 6. CDR3 sequence reads: CASSPRDREPDTQYF. In DNA form, the CDR3 reads TGTGCCAGCAGCCCCCGGGACAGGGAACCAGATACGCAGTATTTT.

The chain carries TRBV27 and TRBJ1-1; D perhaps matches TRBD1 (5 bases). CDR1 and CDR2 from the germline V gene are MNHEY and SMNVEV (reference sequence). Trimming took off 0 bases at V and 8 bases at J, with 10 bases between the two ends. CDR3 size: 13 residues. CDR3 residues: CASSLSVNREAFF. As DNA, the CDR3 is TGTGCCAGCAGTTTATCCGTGAACAGGGAAGCTTTCTTT.

The chain employs TRBV10-3 and TRBJ1-2; D might be TRBD1 (6 bases). V lost 0 bases to trimming and J lost 3 bases, with 17 bases between them. The germline V gene has CDR1 ENHRY and CDR2 SYGVKD. The CDR3 loop spans 17 amino acids. The CDR3 sequence: CAISESLAGTKYYGYTF. CDR3 coding DNA: TGTGCCATCAGTGAGTCTTTGGCGGGGACAAAGTACTATGGCTACACCTTC.

The genes are TRBV6-1 and TRBJ1-2, with 11 bases aligning to TRBD1. V was pared by 4 bases and J by 4 bases, with 5 bases of the junction left unmatched. Germline CDR1 MNHNS, CDR2 SASEGT. CDR3 size: 15 residues. The CDR3 DNA follows: TGTGCCAGCAGTGTGGACAGGGGGCACAGCTATGGCTACACCTTC. Translating gives CASSVDRGHSYGYTF.

This chain joins TRBV4-2 and TRBJ2-1, with 9 bases lining up with TRBD1. The CDR3 contains 15 residues. Germline trimming cut 6 bases from V and 7 bases from J; bases unmatched to any gene: 10. Germline-derived CDR1 and CDR2 are LGHNA and YNFKEQ. CDR3 amino acids: CASRQLNRGQNEQFF. The CDR3 DNA is TGTGCCAGCAGGCAACTGAACAGGGGGCAGAATGAGCAGTTCTTC.

This clonotype came up a few times. J is TRBJ1-5 and V is TRBV10-3; 8 bases map to TRBD1. V lost 4 bases to trimming and J lost 4 bases; unmatched junction nucleotides: 3. The germline V gene encodes CDR1 ENHRY and CDR2 SYGVKD. The CDR3 is 14 residues long. The CDR3 nucleotides read TGTGCCATCAGTGGGACAGGGAAGAATCAGCCCCAGCATTTT. Translating gives CAISGTGKNQPQHF.

This sequence joins TRBV27 and TRBJ2-3, with D unclear. From germline, CDR1 is MNHEY and CDR2 SMNVEV (reference sequence). Trimming took off 4 bases at V and 0 bases at J, with 17 bases between the two ends. The CDR3 runs to 17 residues. In DNA, the CDR3 is TGTGCCAGCAGTTCCACGGATGTGAAAACTAGCACAGATACGCAGTATTTT. It is translated as CASSSTDVKTSTDTQYF.

The CDR3 DNA follows: TGCGCCAGCAGGCAAACCGGGACGGCTTACGAGCAGTACTTC. The encoded protein is CASRQTGTAYEQYF. The V call is TRBV5-1, the J call TRBJ2-7, with D perhaps TRBD1 or TRBD2 (5 bases each). Germline V CDR1 and CDR2: SGHRS, YFSETQ. The CDR3 sequence is 14 residues long. Trimming left V 5 bases short and J 4 bases short, with 16 bases between.

The table lists this clonotype with many counts. The CDR3 sequence: CSVKSQETQYF. The CDR3 DNA sequence: TGCAGCGTGAAATCTCAAGAGACCCAGTACTTC. This chain joins TRBV29-1 and TRBJ2-5; D gene ambiguous. The CDR3 extends over 11 amino acids. Germline CDR1 and CDR2: SQVTM and ANQGSEA. V lost 6 bases and J lost 2, with 7 bases in between.

The genes are TRBV12-3 or TRBV12-4 and TRBJ1-4; D gene ambiguous. Trimming removed 5 bases from V and 3 bases from J, with 10 bases in between. There are 14 residues in the CDR3. The chain's CDR3 is CASSGSLANEKLFF. The CDR3 DNA sequence: TGTGCCAGCAGTGGTTCTCTGGCTAATGAAAAACTGTTTTTT.